The source of this TCR beta chain is a study of neurological immune-mediated disorders. Per germline, CDR1 LNHDA and CDR2 SQIVND (reference sequence). The CDR3 is made up of 14 amino acids. V was pared by 11 bases and J by 4 bases, with 20 bases between. Findings and limits, study-wide: There were no CDR3 amino acid sequences shared by expanded clones across subjects, a result suggesting private repertoires in all groups.

This clonotype was seen ten or more times. The antigen is unknown. With 10-nucleotide random UMIs, 5'RACE was used to make the cDNA. MiXCR, applied by TCRdb to the 5' RACE reads, yields one record per CDR3 protein. The table has some 60,000 distinct CDR3 sequences, 2% to 3% seen once; the top ten hold about 3%. The V gene is TRBV19, the J gene TRBJ1-2; a possible D gene is TRBD1 (6 bases). The source of this sequence is a man between 50 and 59 years old with multiple sclerosis. Sequences were obtained from PBMCs. The CDR3 loop reads CASHRGGEVYGYTF. CDR3 coding DNA: TGTGCCTCACACCGGGGGGGCGAAGTCTATGGCTACACCTTC.